The 31 T cell receptor beta chains below come from one sample, sequenced in a study of shared clonotypes between healthy human individuals. Naive CD8 cells were CD45RO-negative, positively selected for CCR7, excluding terminally differentiated effector memory CD45RA+ cells. This table comes from immunoSEQ multiplex PCR, and its TCRdb copy is limited to in-frame clones, with some not included. In the table there are about 1.9 million clones, approximately 92% of which are singletons. Source material: naive CD8+ T cells from PBMCs. The receptors originated from a man between 18 and 29 years old in good health. Some clones in this sample may be carry-over from other donors' samples.

This clone was counted only a few times. This sample includes further DNA sequences coding for the same CDR3. The chain joins TRBV27 to TRBJ2-7, with a possible D match to TRBD1 (6 bases). The CDR3 extends over 14 amino acids. Trimming left V 0 bases short and J 3 bases short, with 9 bases between. The germline gives CDR1 MNHEY, CDR2 SMNVEV (reference sequence). The chain's CDR3 is CASSLSGQFYEQYF. The CDR3 nucleotides read TGTGCCAGCAGTTTATCAGGACAGTTCTACGAGCAGTACTTC.

The rearrangement joins TRBV30 to TRBJ2-7, with D possibly being TRBD2 (6 bases). Trimming left V 2 bases short and J 6 bases short, with 20 bases between. The CDR3 contains 15 residues. Per the germline V gene, CDR1 is GTSNPN and CDR2 is SVGIG (reference sequence). In DNA form, the CDR3 reads TGTGCCTGGAGTTATACCCGGGACTTTCCGCGCGAGCAGTACTTC. Protein product: CAWSYTRDFPREQYF.

This clone was found a few times. This sequence joins TRBV5-4 and TRBJ1-5, with 7 bases that match TRBD1. Germline V gene sequence: CDR1 SGHNT, CDR2 YYREEE (reference sequence). There are 13 residues in the CDR3. Germline trimming cut 10 bases from V and 6 bases from J; bases unmatched to any gene: 10. The CDR3 region has the DNA TGTGCCTATGGGGACAGCCCTACTCAGCCCCAGCATTTT. Translation gives CAYGDSPTQPQHF.

This clone has a single count. V is TRBV7-8 and J is TRBJ1-1; D not certain. V was shortened by 1 base and J by 1 base, with 7 bases between the two germline ends. Germline CDR1 is SGHVS and CDR2 is FQNEAQ. CDR3 length: 14 residues. This CDR3 is CASSLVGKNTEAFF. CDR3 DNA sequence: TGTGCCAGCAGCTTAGTAGGGAAGAACACTGAAGCTTTCTTT.

The rearrangement links TRBV27 to TRBJ2-7, with D possibly matching TRBD2 (6 bases). This CDR3 region has 16 residues. Trimming left V 5 bases short and J 0 bases short, with 17 bases between. Germline CDR1 reads MNHEY; CDR2 reads SMNVEV (reference sequence). CDR3 region: CASSPSSGETSYEQYF. CDR3 sequence (DNA): TGTGCCAGCAGTCCATCATCGGGGGAGACCTCCTACGAGCAGTACTTC.

This sequence joins TRBV27 and TRBJ2-7, with D perhaps TRBD2 (5 bases). This CDR3 has 14 residues. Trimming shortened V by 8 bases and J by 3 bases, and 17 bases separated the two germline ends. Germline V gene lookup returns CDR1 MNHEY and CDR2 SMNVEV (reference sequence). The CDR3 DNA is TGTGCCAGCTCAACCTCGGACTCAAACTACGAGCAGTACTTC. Translating gives CASSTSDSNYEQYF.

The chain has TRBV14 and TRBJ2-3, with 8 bases matching TRBD2. J gave up 2 bases and V 3 bases, and 4 bases lay outside the gene matches. CDR3 length: 15 amino acids. The V gene's germline CDR1 is SGHDN and CDR2 FVKESK. In nucleotides, the CDR3 is TGTGCCAGCAGCCACAGACTAGCGACCACAGATACGCAGTATTTT. Translating gives CASSHRLATTDTQYF. The variable domain in full, with the rest retrieved from reference TRBV14 and TRBJ2-3, is EAGVTQFPSHSVIEKGQTVTLRCDPISGHDNLYWYRRVMGKEIKFLLHFVKESKQDESGMPNNRFLAERTGGTYSTLKVQPAELEDSGVYFCASSHRLATTDTQYFGPGTRLTVL.

On this clone: Distinct nucleotide sequences in the sample also encode this CDR3. This chain connects TRBV19 to TRBJ2-1; a possible D gene is TRBD2 (6 bases). This CDR3 region has 15 residues. Germline V CDR1 and CDR2: LNHDA, SQIVND (reference sequence). V was clipped by 3 bases and J by 2 bases, with 11 bases between them. This CDR3 reads CASSIAAGPYNEQFF. In DNA form, the CDR3 reads TGTGCCAGTAGTATTGCAGCGGGCCCCTACAATGAGCAGTTCTTC.

This chain joins TRBV11-2 and TRBJ2-1; TRBD1 might be the D (5 bases). Germline-derived CDR1 and CDR2 are SGHAT and FQNNGV. With 4 bases removed from V and 7 bases from J, the gap between germline ends came to 20 bases. The CDR3 loop spans 16 amino acids. DNA for the CDR3: TGTGCCAGCAGCTCTAGGTTTAAGGGGAACTCGAATGAGCAGTTCTTC. Amino acid sequence: CASSSRFKGNSNEQFF.

The J gene is TRBJ2-3, the V gene TRBV15, with 9 bases fitting TRBD1. The germline gives CDR1 LNHNV, CDR2 YYDKDF (reference sequence). The CDR3 sequence is 18 residues long. V shed 4 bases, J shed 3 bases, and the junction held 14 bases outside the gene matches. CDR3 bases: TGTGCCACCAGCACTGTAAGAAACAGGGGGCATGGGACAGATACGCAGTATTTT. Its protein product is CATSTVRNRGHGTDTQYF.

This chain uses TRBV11-1 with TRBJ2-1; 9 nucleotides line up with TRBD2. The CDR3 sequence is 13 residues long. Trimming cost V 1 base and J 12 bases; bases outside gene matches: 4. CDR1 and CDR2 from the germline V gene are SGHAT and FQDESV (reference sequence). The CDR3 DNA is TGTGCCAGCAGCTTAGAAAGACTAGCGGCGCAGTTCTTC. Amino acids: CASSLERLAAQFF.

This chain joins TRBV7-6 and TRBJ2-7; 13 bases map to TRBD2. Germline V CDR1 and CDR2: SGHVS, FNYEAQ. CDR3 length: 16 residues. V was clipped by 5 bases and J by 6 bases; unmatched bases: 10. The CDR3 bases are TGTGCCAGCAGCCCACGGACTAGCGGGAGTCAGGGCGAGCAGTACTTC. Translation gives CASSPRTSGSQGEQYF. Supplemented by reference TRBV7-6 and TRBJ2-7, the full variable domain reads GAGVSQSPRYKVTKRGQDVALRCDPISGHVSLYWYRQALGQGPEFLTYFNYEAQQDKSGLPNDRFSAERPEGSISTLTIQRTEQRDSAMYRCASSPRTSGSQGEQYFGPGTRLTVT.

About this clone: Other nucleotide sequences from this sample produce the same CDR3. The chain carries TRBV7-9 and TRBJ2-7, with D unclear. Looked up from germline, CDR1 is SEHNR and CDR2 is FQNEAQ (reference sequence). The CDR3 is 12 amino acids. The germline V and J ends were trimmed by 0 bases and 4 bases, with 4 bases remaining between them. Here the CDR3 DNA reads TGTGCCAGCAGCTTAGCCCAATACGAGCAGTACTTC. Its protein is CASSLAQYEQYF.

The chain joins TRBV4-1 to TRBJ1-1; unclear D gene. The germline V gene has CDR1 MGHRA and CDR2 YSYEKL. V gave up 4 bases and J gave up 3 bases, with 9 bases separating them. This CDR3 is built from 13 residues. The CDR3: CASSLRGDTEAFF. CDR3 nucleotide sequence: TGCGCCAGCAGCCTCCGGGGTGACACTGAAGCTTTCTTT.

The genes are TRBV7-9 and TRBJ2-1, with D uncertain. The CDR3 length is 15 residues. Germline CDR1 and CDR2: SEHNR and FQNEAQ (reference sequence). The V gene lost 3 bases and the J gene lost 4 bases, with 13 bases spanning the gap. The CDR3 nucleotides read TGTGCCAGCAGCTTCCCGGCTGACGCTTACAATGAGCAGTTCTTC. It codes for CASSFPADAYNEQFF.

Of note for this clone: Other nucleotide sequences from this sample produce the same CDR3. CDR3 nucleotide sequence: TGTGCCAGCAGTAGTCGAAGCAATCAGCCCCAGCATTTT. It translates to CASSSRSNQPQHF. The genes are TRBV27 and TRBJ1-5; D remains ambiguous. Trimming stripped 5 bases from V and 1 base from J, with 6 bases between. Germline CDR1 MNHEY, CDR2 SMNVEV (reference sequence). This CDR3 contains 13 residues.

The gene calls are TRBV27 and TRBJ1-5; D perhaps matches TRBD1 (6 bases). From germline, CDR1 is MNHEY and CDR2 SMNVEV (reference sequence). CDR3 length equals 15 residues. The ends were cut back, 4 bases at V and 3 bases at J, with 13 bases in the middle. As DNA, the CDR3 is TGTGCCAGCAGTTCGGGGTGGGGGCCCAATCAGCCCCAGCATTTT. It yields the protein CASSSGWGPNQPQHF.

The chain uses TRBV10-3 and TRBJ2-2, with D tentatively TRBD1 (6 bases). This CDR3 is built from 16 residues. Germline V gene lookup returns CDR1 ENHRY and CDR2 SYGVKD. The ends were cut back, 3 bases at V and 5 bases at J, with 16 bases in the middle. CDR3 in amino acids: CAISELDIRGTGELFF. CDR3 DNA: TGTGCCATCAGTGAACTCGATATTAGGGGGACCGGGGAGCTGTTTTTT.

The genes are TRBV13 and TRBJ1-2; possibly TRBD1 for D (6 bases). This CDR3 contains 16 residues. Trimming removed 4 bases at V and 0 bases at J, with 15 bases between. CDR1 is PRHDT, CDR2 FYEKMQ, per germline (reference sequence). CDR3 loop: CASSSYRARANYGYTF. The CDR3 DNA sequence: TGTGCCAGCAGCTCCTACAGGGCTAGGGCTAACTATGGCTACACCTTC.

CDR3 sequence (DNA): TGTGCCAGCAGCTCCGCGGGACAGCTCCTCTATGGCTACACCTTC. Its translation is CASSSAGQLLYGYTF. This chain uses TRBV7-9 with TRBJ1-2, with 7 bases that match TRBD1. CDR1 and CDR2 from the germline V gene are SEHNR and FQNEAQ (reference sequence). V lost 4 bases and J lost 4; bases outside the gene matches: 9. This CDR3 region has 15 residues.

About this clone itself: Other DNA sequences in this sample translate to the same CDR3. This chain links TRBV25-1 with TRBJ2-1, with 8 bases aligning to TRBD1. Germline assignment: CDR1 MGHDK and CDR2 SYGVNS. The ends lost 3 bases at V and 4 bases at J; junction bases unmatched: 5. The CDR3 totals 15 residues. The CDR3 is CASSDPGQGYNEQFF. The CDR3 nucleotides read TGTGCCAGCAGTGACCCAGGACAGGGTTACAATGAGCAGTTCTTC. Full variable domain (outside the CDR3, taken from reference TRBV25-1 and TRBJ2-1): EADIYQTPRYLVIGTGKKITLECSQTMGHDKMYWYQQDPGMELHLIHYSYGVNSTEKGDLSSESTVSRIRTEHFPLTLESARPSHTSQYLCASSDPGQGYNEQFFGPGTRLTVL.

CDR3 region: CASSPTGDYGYTF. The CDR3 DNA reads as TGTGCCAGCAGCCCCACTGGGGACTATGGCTACACCTTC. The chain carries TRBV7-6 and TRBJ1-2; unclear D gene. The CDR3 consists of 13 residues. CDR1 is SGHVS, CDR2 FNYEAQ, per germline. V lost 5 bases and J lost 3, with 10 bases in between.

A note on this clone: Other DNA sequences of this sample code for an identical CDR3. The V call is TRBV4-3, the J call TRBJ2-5, with 10 bases matching TRBD2. Germline-derived CDR1 and CDR2 are LGHNA and YSLEER. This CDR3 contains 15 residues. V lost 1 base and J lost 4; bases outside the gene matches: 3. The CDR3 loop reads CASSQGLAGAETQYF. The CDR3 DNA sequence: TGCGCCAGCAGCCAAGGGCTAGCGGGAGCAGAGACCCAGTACTTC.

The V and J genes are TRBV30 and TRBJ2-7; 11 nucleotides align to TRBD1. The germline V gene encodes CDR1 GTSNPN and CDR2 SVGIG (reference sequence). V lost 3 bases, J lost 6 bases, and 13 bases stayed unmatched. This CDR3 has 16 residues. CDR3 amino acids: CAWSFRDRGLRSEQYF. The CDR3 DNA follows: TGTGCCTGGAGCTTCAGGGACAGGGGGTTGCGTAGCGAGCAGTACTTC.

This chain connects TRBV5-6 to TRBJ1-1, with 7 bases matching TRBD1. CDR1 and CDR2 from the germline V gene are SGHDT and YYEEEE. J lost 7 bases, V lost 0 bases, and 3 bases had no gene match. CDR3 size: 13 residues. CDR3 sequence reads: CASSLGGDSEAFF. The CDR3 nucleotides read TGTGCCAGCAGCTTGGGTGGGGACAGTGAAGCTTTCTTT.

The V gene is TRBV15, the J gene TRBJ1-3; no clear D. This CDR3 is built from 16 residues. Germline V gene data show CDR1 as LNHNV and CDR2 as YYDKDF (reference sequence). Between the trimmed V and J ends, which lost 0 bases and 0 bases, there was a span of 9 bases. In DNA, the CDR3 is TGTGCCACCAGCAGAGACAGACCCCGCTCTGGAAACACCATATATTTT. Its protein is CATSRDRPRSGNTIYF. The variable domain in full, completed from reference TRBV15 and TRBJ1-3, reads DAMVIQNPRYQVTQFGKPVTLSCSQTLNHNVMYWYQQKSSQAPKLLFHYYDKDFNNEADTPDNFQSRRPNTSFCFLDIRSPGLGDTAMYLCATSRDRPRSGNTIYFGEGSWLTVV.

J is TRBJ1-4 and V is TRBV28, with D perhaps TRBD1 (6 bases). V lost 5 bases, J lost 9 bases, and 19 bases lay in between. The CDR3 length is 15 residues. The germline CDR1 and CDR2 sequences are MDHEN and SYDVKM. In DNA, the CDR3 is TGTGCCAGCAGTCTACAGGGTTCGGGTCTCAAAAAACTGTTTTTT. Its protein is CASSLQGSGLKKLFF. Filled out from reference TRBV28 and TRBJ1-4, the complete variable domain reads DVKVTQSSRYLVKRTGEKVFLECVQDMDHENMFWYRQDPGLGLRLIYFSYDVKMKEKGDIPEGYSVSREKKERFSLILESASTNQTSMYLCASSLQGSGLKKLFFGSGTQLSVL.

The chain recombines TRBV18 with TRBJ2-1, with 7 nucleotides matching TRBD2. The CDR3 loop spans 21 amino acids. Germline CDR1 KGHSH, CDR2 LQKENI. The J segment lost 3 bases and the V segment lost 1 base, leaving 21 bases of the junction unmatched. The CDR3 DNA follows: TGTGCCAGCTCACCACAAAGGCCCGACCATCCTGCAGCGGGATTCTACAATGAGCAGTTCTTC. Its translation is CASSPQRPDHPAAGFYNEQFF.

The chain combines TRBV7-7 with TRBJ2-2; 14 bases are shared with TRBD2. The CDR3 is made up of 17 amino acids. Germline loops: CDR1 SSHAT, CDR2 FNYEAQ (reference sequence). Unmatched junction bases numbered 6, after V lost 5 bases and J lost 4 bases. CDR3 sequence (DNA): TGTGCCAGCAGCCCCGGGACTAGCGGGAGTCCCACCGGGGAGCTGTTTTTT. Residues: CASSPGTSGSPTGELFF.

The CDR3 DNA reads as TGTGCCAGCAGTTTATCGTACGATCGGGTCTACGAGCAGTACTTC. This encodes CASSLSYDRVYEQYF. This chain connects TRBV27 to TRBJ2-7; no clear D. The CDR3 has 15 amino acids. V gave up 0 bases and J gave up 3 bases, with 12 bases separating them. Germline CDR1 and CDR2: MNHEY and SMNVEV (reference sequence).

The chain is built from TRBV11-2 and TRBJ2-3; 7 bases align to TRBD2. Germline V lookup: CDR1 SGHAT, CDR2 FQNNGV. V trimming: 0 bases; J trimming: 2 bases; junction bases outside the gene matches: 17. The CDR3 covers 20 residues. The CDR3 loop reads CASSLDYGLESPLFTDTQYF. The DNA for the CDR3 is TGTGCCAGCAGCTTAGATTATGGACTAGAAAGCCCATTATTCACAGATACGCAGTATTTT.